This T cell receptor (beta chain) was captured by sequencing in a study of technical replicates of blood from a handful of donors. CDR1 and CDR2 from the germline V gene are SGHRS and YFSETQ. The CDR3 loop spans 16 amino acids. J was trimmed by 5 bases and V by 1 base; bases with no gene match: 9. Using immunoSEQ multiplex PCR, the repertoire was profiled, and TCRdb retains in-frame clones only, with some absent. The data contain about 14,000 clones, roughly 80% of them singletons. The chain has TRBV5-1 and TRBJ2-3, with 8 bases aligning to TRBD1. Source material: PBMCs. The source of this sequence is a human donor in good health. CDR3 sequence reads: CASSLRGRGPGDTQYF. The DNA for the CDR3 is TGCGCCAGCAGCTTGCGGGGCAGGGGGCCGGGAGATACGCAGTATTTT.